This T cell receptor beta chain was profiled in a study of blood T cell repertoires in COVID-19. Overall study: The United States, Italy and Spain were the sources of the acute and convalescent COVID-19 samples.

Trimming at V came to 6 bases and at J to 7 bases, leaving 9 bases not matched to a gene. The CDR3 covers 13 residues. Looked up from germline, CDR1 is MNHEY and CDR2 is SVGAGI. This clone was seen once. TCRdb's table, derived via immunoSEQ multiplex PCR, lists solely in-frame clones and lacks some. Here the sample spans roughly 100,000 clones, around 82% being singletons. This clonotype was obtained from a man aged 55-75 years with acute or convalescent COVID-19. Sequenced: peripheral blood. This chain links TRBV6-5 with TRBJ2-7, with 7 bases identical to TRBD1. Here the CDR3 DNA reads TGTGCCAGCAGAGAGACAGGGTTTGGAGAGCAGTACTTC. Translation gives CASRETGFGEQYF.